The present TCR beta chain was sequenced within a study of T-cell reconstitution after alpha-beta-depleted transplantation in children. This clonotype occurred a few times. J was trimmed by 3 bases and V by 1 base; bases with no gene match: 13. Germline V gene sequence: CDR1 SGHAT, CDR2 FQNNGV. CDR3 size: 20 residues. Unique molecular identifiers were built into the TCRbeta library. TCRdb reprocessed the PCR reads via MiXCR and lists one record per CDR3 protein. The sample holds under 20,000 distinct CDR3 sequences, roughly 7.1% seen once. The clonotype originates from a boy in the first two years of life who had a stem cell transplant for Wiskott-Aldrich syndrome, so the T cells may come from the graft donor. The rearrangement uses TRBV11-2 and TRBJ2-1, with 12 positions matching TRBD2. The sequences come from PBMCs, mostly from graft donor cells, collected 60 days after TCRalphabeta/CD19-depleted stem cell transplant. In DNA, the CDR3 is TGTGCCAGCAGCTTAGGGTCCGGACTAGCGGGATCCCGCATCTACAATGAGCAGTTCTTC. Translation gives CASSLGSGLAGSRIYNEQFF.